Presented here are 4 T cell receptor beta chains from one specimen sequenced in a study of T-cell reconstitution after alpha-beta-depleted transplantation in children (dated by TCRdb to about 2016). Library creation used PCR. Instrument on record: Illumina HiSeq 2500. TCR library preparation used molecular barcoding, with unique molecular identifiers applied to normalize quantification of the TCRbeta repertoire. TCRdb ran its own pipeline on the public reads, namely fastp trimming at Q25 and MiXCR clone calling, and kept in-frame beta chains. Every entry covers one CDR3 protein and lists the most common genes and DNA from its rows. Across this sample there are 250,000 or so distinct CDR3 sequences, with approximately 8.9% seen only once. Together, the top ten hold approximately 6% of the sample. The treatment or condition label, as the study defines it: allogeneic hematopoietic cell transplantation with graft depleted of TCRalphabeta T cells and CD19 B cells.

The sample was PBMCs, mostly from graft donor cells, taken 180 days after TCRalphabeta/CD19-depleted stem cell transplant. The source of these receptors is a male patient younger than 18 who had a stem cell transplant for acute lymphoblastic leukemia, so the T cells may come from the graft donor.

This clonotype was observed at least ten times. The J gene is TRBJ2-2, the V gene TRBV15; a possible D gene is TRBD1 (5 bases). The germline V gene encodes CDR1 LNHNV and CDR2 YYDKDF (reference sequence). V was trimmed by 1 base and J by 4 bases, leaving 7 bases between them. The CDR3 has 14 residues. CDR3 region: CATSRGQGTGELFF. CDR3 sequence (DNA): TGTGCCACCAGCAGAGGGCAGGGCACCGGGGAGCTGTTTTTT.

This clonotype was seen many times. This chain joins TRBV27 and TRBJ2-5; D is perhaps TRBD1 (6 bases). The V gene lost 6 bases and the J gene lost 4 bases, with 15 bases spanning the gap. CDR1 is MNHEY, CDR2 SMNVEV, per germline (reference sequence). This CDR3 has 14 residues. CDR3 nucleotides: TGTGCCAGCAGCCTATCAGGGGACCGAGAGACCCAGTACTTC. Its protein is CASSLSGDRETQYF.

The rearrangement joins TRBV3-1 to TRBJ1-2, with D possibly being TRBD1 (6 bases). The CDR3 has 14 amino acids. Germline CDR1 LGHDT, CDR2 YNNKEL (reference sequence). V was pared by 2 bases and J by 5 bases, with 12 bases between. The CDR3 loop is CASSQRQVGYGYTF. CDR3 nucleotide sequence: TGTGCCAGCAGCCAACGACAGGTGGGGTATGGCTACACCTTC.

This clonotype was recorded at least ten times. This chain uses TRBV4-3 with TRBJ2-5, with 7 bases that match TRBD2. CDR1 and CDR2 (germline): LGHNA, YSLEER. The CDR3 extends over 15 amino acids. V was pared by 3 bases and J by 2 bases, with 6 bases of the junction left unmatched. The CDR3 protein is CASSHLFGGQETQYF. The CDR3 DNA reads as TGCGCCAGCAGCCACCTCTTCGGGGGGCAAGAGACCCAGTACTTC.